This TCR beta chain was captured in a study of T cell repertoires in cytomegalovirus infection. Overall study context: Indicated by public TCR beta signatures were CMV infection and matching HLA type. General study points: Cumulative public TCR beta family frequency identified CMV carriers with the relevant HLA.

Germline CDR1 is SGHVS and CDR2 is FNYEAQ. This CDR3 has 15 residues. Trimming took 1 base from V and 4 from J, leaving 13 bases between them. TCRdb re-derived calls from the reads in MiXCR, one entry per CDR3 protein. Among roughly 200,000 distinct CDR3 sequences listed, roughly a sixth were seen once. As to this clonotype: Its matching antigen is unknown.

This clonotype was sampled from a human donor in good health (CMV status not recorded). Some clones in this sample may be carry-over from other donors' samples. Sample: CD8+ T cells from PBMCs. This chain links TRBV7-6 with TRBJ1-2; D unclear. The CDR3 sequence is CASSLGSGKGYGYTF. Here the CDR3 DNA reads TGTGCCAGCAGCTTAGGGTCCGGGAAGGGCTATGGCTACACCTTC.